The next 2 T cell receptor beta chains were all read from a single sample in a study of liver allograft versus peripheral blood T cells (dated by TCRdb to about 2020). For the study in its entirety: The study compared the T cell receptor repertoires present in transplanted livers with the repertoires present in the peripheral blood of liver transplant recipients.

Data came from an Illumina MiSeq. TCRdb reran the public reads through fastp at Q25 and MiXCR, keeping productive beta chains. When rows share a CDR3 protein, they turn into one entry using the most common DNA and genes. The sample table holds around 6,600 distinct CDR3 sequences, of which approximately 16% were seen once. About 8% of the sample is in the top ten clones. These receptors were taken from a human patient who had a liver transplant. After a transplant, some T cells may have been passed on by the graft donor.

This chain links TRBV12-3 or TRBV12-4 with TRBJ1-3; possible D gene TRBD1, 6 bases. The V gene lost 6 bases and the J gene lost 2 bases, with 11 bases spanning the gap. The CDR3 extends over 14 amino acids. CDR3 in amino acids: CASSSTGTGNTIYF. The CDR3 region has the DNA TGTGCCAGCAGCTCAACAGGGACTGGAAACACCATATATTTT.

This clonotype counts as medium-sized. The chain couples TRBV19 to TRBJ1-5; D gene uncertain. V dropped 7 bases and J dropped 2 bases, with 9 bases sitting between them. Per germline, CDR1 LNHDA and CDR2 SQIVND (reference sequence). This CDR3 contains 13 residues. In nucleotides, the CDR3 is TGTGCCAGTACCCCAGGAGGCAATCAGCCCCAGCATTTT. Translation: CASTPGGNQPQHF.